Sequencing of this T cell receptor beta chain was carried out in a study of beta chain features in type 1 diabetes listed by TCRdb under 2018. About the study as a whole: No differences in mean age, gender distribution, total cell number or subset yield were found between patients and healthy donors. A total of 90 million to 140 million sorted cells were examined across all samples, and RNA yield correlated strongly with the number of cells per subset. Naive and central memory subsets were obtained from all 30 or so donors, but regulatory and stem cell-like memory subsets were isolated from only 8 patients and roughly eight healthy donors. The study compared the TCRB repertoires of sorted circulating CD4+ T cell subsets in recently diagnosed type 1 diabetes patients with those in matched healthy donors.

Overall results and qualifications from the work: The naive, central memory and regulatory TCRB repertoires appeared to resemble one another more closely among patients than among healthy donors. Shorter templates might be favored by PCR, yet because patient and control samples were amplified and corrected together, any such skew would affect both groups equally. Patients with type 1 diabetes made fewer insertions and deleted more nucleotides at VDJ recombination sites, implying thymic rearrangement abnormalities. In all four CD4+ subsets, TCRB CDR3 length was moderately but significantly shorter in type 1 diabetes patients. Sequencing cDNA rather than genomic DNA could over-represent highly expressing activated cells, although activation and CD3 levels did not differ between groups. HLA sub-analyses involved small numbers of individuals, so any influence of HLA type on TCRB rearrangement remained unresolved.

From each donor, a single peripheral blood sample of around 120 mL on average was drawn into heparinised tubes. A BD FACSAria II and a panel including CD45RO, CCR7, CD25, CD127, CD95 and CD27 were used to sort naive, central memory, regulatory and stem cell-like memory CD4+ T cells. All sorted populations exceeded 98% purity. PBMCs were separated immediately by Lymphoprep density gradient centrifugation and were stained directly, without being cultured. So that batch effects would be minimized, each experiment stained and sorted samples in pairs, pairing one healthy donor with one patient. The High Capacity cDNA Reverse Transcription Kit was used to reverse transcribe all of the isolated RNA, meaning that expressed TCRB transcripts were what got sequenced. Deep immunoSEQ sequencing was performed on naive, central memory and regulatory T cell samples, with an average of around 3.4 million total reads per sample. After sorted cells were lysed in RLT buffer, RNA was extracted with DNase-treated RNeasy Micro or Mini kits, with the choice depending on cell number. To prevent cross-contamination, every cell subset was processed on its own, while patient and healthy donor samples were processed together. TCRB sequences were amplified from cDNA with the immunoSEQ multiplex PCR, producing 87-bp fragments spanning the CDR3 region. Sequencing of the amplicons was performed on the Illumina HiSeq platform. In the authors' own workflow: PCR bias was computationally corrected using synthetic template baselines, reads within Hamming distance 2 were collapsed, and singletons that could not be merged were discarded. Reads were aligned to IMGT to assign V, D and J genes, CDR3 length, and insertions or deletions at six rearrangement sites. Within each subset, clonotype counts were normalized to sorted cell number, and only after that were true diversity and Gini coefficients computed with the tcR R package. The overlap coefficient, calculated on TCRB nucleotide sequences, was used to quantify repertoire sharing. Out-of-frame TCRB sequences from naive cells were analyzed as a proxy for the pre-selection repertoire. TCRdb provides this immuneACCESS table in a form limited to in-frame rearrangements. Some clones are lacking; in checked studies, under half of them reflect an unresolved V gene, and why the rest are absent is not known. V and J calls and clone size come straight from that table; D and trimming were deduced from the DNA. For this sample there are some 660,000 clones; more than 12% appear just once. Approximately 0.039% of the sample comes from the top ten.

This clone was seen only a few times. There is no known antigen for this receptor. No base-level quality is on record; no much larger clone is a single base apart. Germline trimming amounts to 2 bases on V and 7 bases on J, with 5 as the count of junction bases outside the gene matches. Taken from the germline V gene, the CDR1 and CDR2 loops are SGHTA and FQGNSA. Its CDR3 holds 15 amino acids, cysteine through phenylalanine. Kept here is only the CDR3 DNA, which spans 45 bases and is read in frame from base 1. Sequenced: naive CD4+ T cells from blood. According to the study, the label for this sample's cell subset or site signals: true naive CD4+ T cells. In this chain, TRBV7-2 is recombined with TRBJ2-1, with 10 middle bases fitting TRBD2. This TCR derives from a man younger than 30 with type 1 diabetes. The DNA sequence is given as TGTGCCAGCAGCTTACTAGCGGGAGTGGTTAATGAGCAGTTCTTC. This gives the protein CASSLLAGVVNEQFF.